The rows below give T cell receptor beta chains drawn from one sample of a study of blood T cells in healthy people across ages. TCRdb independently ran MiXCR on the 5' RACE reads; one entry per CDR3 protein. The repertoire holds approximately 780,000 distinct CDR3 sequences, with 20% to 30% as singletons. These same data were also listed under a study on T cells of mothers and their children.

The sequencing input was blood. These TCRs come from a boy between 10 and 17 years old in good health. Each CDR3 is given with its conserved first and last residue. The D gene is left open where the match is weak. Only some rows state a clone size, as once, few, many or a class for expanded clones.

D gene: NA; J gene: TRBJ2-1; clone size: few; CDR3 length: 16; V gene: TRBV11-2; CDR3 protein: CASSLKGGGRYNEQFF; CDR3 DNA: TGTGCCAGCAGCTTAAAGGGGGGGGGCCGTTACAATGAGCAGTTCTTC
D gene: NA; J gene: TRBJ2-7; clone size: few; CDR3 length: 17; V gene: TRBV20-1; CDR3 protein: CSARGYNFAGASYEQYF; CDR3 DNA: TGCAGTGCTAGAGGATACAACTTCGCGGGGGCCTCCTACGAGCAGTACTTC
D gene: NA; J gene: TRBJ2-7; clone size: few; CDR3 length: 14; V gene: TRBV6-5; CDR3 protein: CASSWGGSIYEQYF; CDR3 DNA: TGTGCCAGCAGTTGGGGCGGGTCCATCTACGAGCAGTACTTC
D gene: NA; J gene: TRBJ2-5; clone size: NA; CDR3 length: 13; V gene: TRBV20-1; CDR3 protein: CSAIPALGETQYF; CDR3 DNA: TGCAGTGCTATCCCGGCGCTCGGGGAGACCCAGTACTTC
D gene: TRBD2; J gene: TRBJ2-1; clone size: NA; CDR3 length: 13; V gene: TRBV20-1; CDR3 protein: CSALPSGGDEQFF; CDR3 DNA: TGCAGTGCCCTTCCTAGCGGAGGCGATGAGCAGTTCTTC
D gene: TRBD1; J gene: TRBJ1-5; clone size: few; CDR3 length: 15; V gene: TRBV6-6; CDR3 protein: CASSLGQGGGQPQHF; CDR3 DNA: TGTGCCAGCAGTCTCGGACAGGGGGGAGGTCAGCCCCAGCATTTT
D gene: TRBD2; J gene: TRBJ2-5; clone size: many; CDR3 length: 14; V gene: TRBV7-7; CDR3 protein: CASSPASGQETQYF; CDR3 DNA: TGTGCTAGCAGCCCCGCTAGCGGGCAAGAGACCCAGTACTTC
D gene: NA; J gene: TRBJ2-7; clone size: NA; CDR3 length: 14; V gene: TRBV29-1; CDR3 protein: CSVQTWATRGEQYF; CDR3 DNA: TGCAGCGTCCAAACATGGGCCACTCGGGGAGAGCAGTACTTC
D gene: NA; J gene: TRBJ2-5; clone size: NA; CDR3 length: 13; V gene: TRBV20-1; CDR3 protein: CSARGTGTETQYF; CDR3 DNA: TGCAGTGCTAGAGGTACAGGGACGGAGACCCAGTACTTC
D gene: NA; J gene: TRBJ2-2; clone size: NA; CDR3 length: 15; V gene: TRBV3-1; CDR3 protein: CASSQFGGRSGELFF; CDR3 DNA: TGTGCCAGCAGCCAATTCGGGGGGCGCAGCGGGGAGCTGTTTTTT
D gene: NA; J gene: TRBJ2-3; clone size: NA; CDR3 length: 8; V gene: TRBV9; CDR3 protein: CASSPTHF; CDR3 DNA: TGTGCCAGCAGCCCCACTCATTTT
D gene: TRBD1; J gene: TRBJ2-2; clone size: many; CDR3 length: 15; V gene: TRBV5-1; CDR3 protein: CASSTGQGSTGELFF; CDR3 DNA: TGCGCCAGCAGCACAGGACAGGGTAGCACCGGGGAGCTGTTTTTT